What follows are 9 T cell receptor beta chains derived from one specimen sequenced in a study of T-cell reconstitution after alpha-beta-depleted transplantation in children. The TCRbeta library incorporated unique molecular identifiers. One entry per CDR3 protein, called by TCRdb with MiXCR from the PCR reads. This sample has 190,000 or so distinct CDR3 sequences, with about 14% found just once. The source material was PBMCs from the stem cell graft donor, sampled from the stem cell graft. These receptors were obtained from a human donor who donated a stem cell graft to a child with acute lymphoblastic leukemia.

The V and J genes are TRBV12-3 or TRBV12-4 and TRBJ1-5, with 12 bases aligning to TRBD1. CDR3 size: 15 residues. Trimming at V came to 5 bases and at J to 4 bases, leaving 3 bases not matched to a gene. DNA for the CDR3: TGTGCCAGCAGTCCGGGACAGGGGGCGAATCAGCCCCAGCATTTT. Residues: CASSPGQGANQPQHF.

This clonotype has just a few counts. The CDR3 region is CASSLNVADTGELFF. The CDR3 bases are TGCGCCAGCAGCTTGAATGTAGCCGACACCGGGGAGCTGTTTTTT. The gene calls are TRBV5-1 and TRBJ2-2; D ambiguous. Trimming cost V 1 base and J 3 bases, with 10 bases left between them. Germline V gene data show CDR1 as SGHRS and CDR2 as YFSETQ. This CDR3 is 15 amino acids long.

This clonotype has a count of ten or more. The chain employs TRBV5-4 and TRBJ2-3; 10 positions agree with TRBD2. J was trimmed by 4 bases and V by 4 bases; bases with no gene match: 6. The CDR3 covers 15 residues. Germline-derived CDR1 and CDR2 are SGHNT and YYREEE (reference sequence). The CDR3, as DNA: TGTGCCAGCAGCCCATCTAGCGGGAGATCAGATACGCAGTATTTT. As protein: CASSPSSGRSDTQYF.

The rearrangement joins TRBV5-1 to TRBJ2-1; maybe TRBD1 (5 bases). The CDR3 length is 15 residues. CDR1 and CDR2 (germline): SGHRS, YFSETQ. Trimming removed 0 bases at V and 6 bases at J, with 13 bases between. This CDR3 reads CASSLAVLGANEQFF. The CDR3 nucleotides are TGCGCCAGCAGCTTGGCCGTACTTGGGGCCAATGAGCAGTTCTTC.

This clonotype showed up many times. The V gene is TRBV27, the J gene TRBJ2-1, with a weak D call TRBD2 (5 bases). The CDR3 is 16 residues long. Germline V gene lookup returns CDR1 MNHEY and CDR2 SMNVEV (reference sequence). Trimming pared 6 bases from V and 0 bases from J, leaving 15 bases between. The CDR3 nucleotides read TGTGCCAGCAGGGATGAGGGAGCGAGCTCCTACAATGAGCAGTTCTTC. This translates into CASRDEGASSYNEQFF.

Concerning this clonotype itself: A clone one base away is much larger, so this may be a read error. The J gene is TRBJ2-3, the V gene TRBV7-6; D is ambiguous. The CDR3 runs to 13 residues. Germline lookup yields CDR1 SGHVS and CDR2 FNYEAQ. The V end was cut by 3 bases, the J end by 2 bases, with 6 bases between. The CDR3 region is CASSFPDTDTQYF. The DNA for the CDR3 is TGTGCCAGCAGCTTTCCCGACACAGATACGCAGTATTTT.

This clonotype was seen ten or more times. This chain uses TRBV12-3 or TRBV12-4 with TRBJ2-3; 7 positions agree with TRBD2. The CDR3 sequence is 15 residues long. The J segment lost 0 bases and the V segment lost 1 base, leaving 1 base of the junction unmatched. In DNA, the CDR3 is TGTGCCAGCAGTTTAGTCGGGAGGAGCACAGATACGCAGTATTTT. It encodes CASSLVGRSTDTQYF.

At least ten counts were recorded for this clonotype. This chain connects TRBV20-1 to TRBJ1-5; a possible D gene is TRBD1 (5 bases). Trimming removed 3 bases from V and 7 bases from J, with 13 bases in between. The germline CDR1 and CDR2 sequences are DFQATT and SNEGSKA (reference sequence). The CDR3 is 13 residues long. CDR3 sequence (DNA): TGCAGTGCTAGTGGCCAGGGAGAACAGCCCCAGCATTTT. This sequence encodes CSASGQGEQPQHF.

This clonotype was seen ten or more times. V is TRBV7-2 and J is TRBJ1-4, with D hard to call. This CDR3 spans 15 amino acids. From germline, CDR1 is SGHTA and CDR2 FQGNSA. The ends were cut back, 5 bases at V and 2 bases at J, with 12 bases in the middle. DNA of the CDR3: TGTGCCAGCAGCCGAACGGGGAGCACTAATGAAAAACTGTTTTTT. This codes for CASSRTGSTNEKLFF.